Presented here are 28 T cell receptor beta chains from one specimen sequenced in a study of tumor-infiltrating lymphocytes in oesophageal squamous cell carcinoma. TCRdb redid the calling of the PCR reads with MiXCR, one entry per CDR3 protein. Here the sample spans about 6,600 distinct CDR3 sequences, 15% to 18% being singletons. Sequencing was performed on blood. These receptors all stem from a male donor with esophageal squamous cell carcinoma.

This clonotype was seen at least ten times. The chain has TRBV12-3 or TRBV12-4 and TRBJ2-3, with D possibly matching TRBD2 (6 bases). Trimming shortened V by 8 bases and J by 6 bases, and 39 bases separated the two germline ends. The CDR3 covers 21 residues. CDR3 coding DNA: TGTGCCAGCGGAGGGCAGGGAGCCCCCGCGGAGACCCCCCGGTTTTTCGATACGCAGTATTTT. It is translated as CASGGQGAPAETPRFFDTQYF.

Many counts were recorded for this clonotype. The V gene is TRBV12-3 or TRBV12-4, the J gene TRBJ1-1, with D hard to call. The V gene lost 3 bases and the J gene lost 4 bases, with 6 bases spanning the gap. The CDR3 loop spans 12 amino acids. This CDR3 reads CASSLEGTEAFF. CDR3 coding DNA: TGTGCCAGCAGTTTGGAGGGCACTGAAGCTTTCTTT.

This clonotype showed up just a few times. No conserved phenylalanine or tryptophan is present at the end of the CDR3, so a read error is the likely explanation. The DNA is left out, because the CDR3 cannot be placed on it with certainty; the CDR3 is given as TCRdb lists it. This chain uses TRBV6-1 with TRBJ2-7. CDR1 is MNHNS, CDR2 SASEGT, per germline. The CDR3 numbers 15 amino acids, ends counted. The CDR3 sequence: CASSLAQNYGYTFGS.

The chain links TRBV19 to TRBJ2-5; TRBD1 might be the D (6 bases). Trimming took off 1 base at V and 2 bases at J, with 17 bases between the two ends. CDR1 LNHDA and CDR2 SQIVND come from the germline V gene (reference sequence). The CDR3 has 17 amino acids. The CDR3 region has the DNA TGTGCCAGTAGTATAGGTGGGGCAGGGGCGACTCAAGAGACCCAGTACTTC. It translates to CASSIGGAGATQETQYF.

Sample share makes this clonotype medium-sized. The CDR3 loop reads CASSSILTGGTEQYF. CDR3 bases: TGTGCCAGCAGCTCTATCCTTACAGGGGGCACTGAGCAGTACTTC. The chain combines TRBV7-2 with TRBJ2-7; the match to TRBD1 covers 9 bases. From germline, CDR1 is SGHTA and CDR2 FQGNSA. This CDR3 comprises 15 residues. With V trimmed by 4 bases and J by 7 bases, 11 bases remained unmatched.

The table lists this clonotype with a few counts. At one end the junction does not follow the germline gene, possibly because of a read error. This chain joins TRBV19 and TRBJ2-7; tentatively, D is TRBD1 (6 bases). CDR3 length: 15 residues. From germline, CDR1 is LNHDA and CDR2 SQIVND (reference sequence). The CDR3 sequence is CASSPEMGAHSPLHF. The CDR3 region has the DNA TGTGCCAGTAGCCCCGAAATGGGGGCTCATTCACCCCTCCACTTC.

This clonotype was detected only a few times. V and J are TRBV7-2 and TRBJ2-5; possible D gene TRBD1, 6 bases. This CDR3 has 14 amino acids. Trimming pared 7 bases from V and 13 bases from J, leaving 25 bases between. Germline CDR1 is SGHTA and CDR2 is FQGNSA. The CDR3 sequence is CASNPQGNAGELYF. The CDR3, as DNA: TGTGCCAGCAACCCACAGGGTAATGCCGGGGAGCTGTACTTC. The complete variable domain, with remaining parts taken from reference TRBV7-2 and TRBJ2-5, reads GAGVSQSPSNKVTEKGKDVELRCDPISGHTALYWYRQSLGQGLEFLIYFQGNSAPDKSGLPSDRFSAERTGGSVSTLTIQRTQQEDSAVYLCASNPQGNAGELYFGPGTRLLVL.

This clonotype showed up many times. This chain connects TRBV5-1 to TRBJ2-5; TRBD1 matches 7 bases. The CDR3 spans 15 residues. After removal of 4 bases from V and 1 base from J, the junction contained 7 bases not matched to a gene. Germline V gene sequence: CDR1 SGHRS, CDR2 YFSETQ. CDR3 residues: CASSADGTAQETQYF. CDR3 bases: TGCGCCAGCAGCGCGGATGGGACAGCCCAAGAGACCCAGTACTTC.

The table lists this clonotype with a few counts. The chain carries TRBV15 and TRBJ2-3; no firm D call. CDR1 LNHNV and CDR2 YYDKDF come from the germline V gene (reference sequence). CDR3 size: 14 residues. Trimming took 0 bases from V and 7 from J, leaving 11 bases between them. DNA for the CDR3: TGTGCCACCAGCAGAGATTCTAAGCAAAATACGCAGTATTTT. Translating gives CATSRDSKQNTQYF.

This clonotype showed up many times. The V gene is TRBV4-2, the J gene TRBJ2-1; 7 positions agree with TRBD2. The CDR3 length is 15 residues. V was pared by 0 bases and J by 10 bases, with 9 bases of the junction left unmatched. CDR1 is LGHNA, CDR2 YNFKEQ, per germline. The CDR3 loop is CASSQDWGEGGEQFF. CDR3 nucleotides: TGTGCCAGCAGCCAAGATTGGGGGGAGGGAGGCGAGCAGTTCTTC.

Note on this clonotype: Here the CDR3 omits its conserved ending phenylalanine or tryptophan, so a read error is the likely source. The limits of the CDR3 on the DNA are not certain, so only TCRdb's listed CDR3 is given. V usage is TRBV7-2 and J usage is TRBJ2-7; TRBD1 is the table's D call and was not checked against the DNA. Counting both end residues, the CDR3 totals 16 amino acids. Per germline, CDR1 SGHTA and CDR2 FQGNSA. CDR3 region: CASSLGQGMKGYTFGS.

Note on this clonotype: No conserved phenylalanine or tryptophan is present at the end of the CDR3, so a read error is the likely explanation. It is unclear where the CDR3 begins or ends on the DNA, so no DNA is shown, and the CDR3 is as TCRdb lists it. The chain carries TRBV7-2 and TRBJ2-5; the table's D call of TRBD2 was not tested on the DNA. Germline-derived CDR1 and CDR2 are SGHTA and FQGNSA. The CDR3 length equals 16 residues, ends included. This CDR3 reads CASSLQKRNSPLHFGN.

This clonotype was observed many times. CDR3 region: CASSFAPGLANTGELFF. The CDR3 DNA is TGCGCCAGCAGCTTCGCCCCCGGACTAGCCAACACCGGGGAGCTGTTTTTT. This chain joins TRBV5-1 and TRBJ2-2; 8 nucleotides match TRBD2. Looked up from germline, CDR1 is SGHRS and CDR2 is YFSETQ. Trimming cost V 2 bases and J 2 bases; bases outside gene matches: 8. The CDR3 runs 17 residues.

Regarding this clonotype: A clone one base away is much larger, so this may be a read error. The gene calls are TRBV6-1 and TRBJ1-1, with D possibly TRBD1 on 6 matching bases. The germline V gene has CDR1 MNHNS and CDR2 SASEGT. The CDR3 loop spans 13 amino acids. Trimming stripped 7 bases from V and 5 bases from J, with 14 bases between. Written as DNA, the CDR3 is TGTGCCAGCAATTACGGGGGGCCTACTGAAGCTTTCTTT. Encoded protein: CASNYGGPTEAFF.

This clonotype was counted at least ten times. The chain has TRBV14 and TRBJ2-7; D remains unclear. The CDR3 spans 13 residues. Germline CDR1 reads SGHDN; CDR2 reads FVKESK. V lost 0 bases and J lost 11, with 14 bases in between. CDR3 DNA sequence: TGTGCCAGCAGCCAAGATAGGCCTGGCGGCAAGTACTTC. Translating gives CASSQDRPGGKYF. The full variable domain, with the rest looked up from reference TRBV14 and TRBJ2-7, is EAGVTQFPSHSVIEKGQTVTLRCDPISGHDNLYWYRRVMGKEIKFLLHFVKESKQDESGMPNNRFLAERTGGTYSTLKVQPAELEDSGVYFCASSQDRPGGKYFGPGTRLTVT.

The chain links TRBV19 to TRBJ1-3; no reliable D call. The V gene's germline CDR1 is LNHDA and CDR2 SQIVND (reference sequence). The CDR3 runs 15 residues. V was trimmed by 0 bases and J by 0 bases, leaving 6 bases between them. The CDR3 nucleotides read TGTGCCAGTAGTATAGAGGGGAACTCTGGAAACACCATATATTTT. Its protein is CASSIEGNSGNTIYF. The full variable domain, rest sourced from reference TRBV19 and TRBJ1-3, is DGGITQSPKYLFRKEGQNVTLSCEQNLNHDAMYWYRQDPGQGLRLIYYSQIVNDFQKGDIAEGYSVSREKKESFPLTVTSAQKNPTAFYLCASSIEGNSGNTIYFGEGSWLTVV.

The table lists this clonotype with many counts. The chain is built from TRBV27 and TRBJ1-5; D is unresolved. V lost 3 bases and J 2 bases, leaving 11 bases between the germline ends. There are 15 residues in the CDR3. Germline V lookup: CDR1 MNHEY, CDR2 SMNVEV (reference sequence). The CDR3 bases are TGTGCCAGCAGTTTCGGTCAGAGCCGCAATCAGCCCCAGCATTTT. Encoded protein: CASSFGQSRNQPQHF.

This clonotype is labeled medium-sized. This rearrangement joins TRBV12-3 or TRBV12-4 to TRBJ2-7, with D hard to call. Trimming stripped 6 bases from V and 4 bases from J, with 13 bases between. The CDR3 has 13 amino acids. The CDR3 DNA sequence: TGTGCCAGCAGCCCCGTGACATTTTACGAGCAGTACTTC. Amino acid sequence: CASSPVTFYEQYF.

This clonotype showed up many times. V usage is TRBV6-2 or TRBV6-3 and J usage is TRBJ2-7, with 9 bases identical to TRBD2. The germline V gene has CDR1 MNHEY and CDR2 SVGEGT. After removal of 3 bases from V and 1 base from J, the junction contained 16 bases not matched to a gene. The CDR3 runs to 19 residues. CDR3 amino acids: CASSYTLRAGGRLSYEQYF. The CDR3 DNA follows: TGTGCCAGCAGTTATACCCTTCGAGCGGGGGGCCGATTATCCTACGAGCAGTACTTC.

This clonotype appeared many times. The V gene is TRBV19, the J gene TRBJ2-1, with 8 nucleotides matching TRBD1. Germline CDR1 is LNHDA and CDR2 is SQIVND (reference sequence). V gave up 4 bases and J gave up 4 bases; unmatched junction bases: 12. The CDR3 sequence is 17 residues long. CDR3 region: CASSTLTGEKLYNEQFF. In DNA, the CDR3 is TGTGCCAGTAGTACCCTGACAGGGGAGAAACTTTACAATGAGCAGTTCTTC.

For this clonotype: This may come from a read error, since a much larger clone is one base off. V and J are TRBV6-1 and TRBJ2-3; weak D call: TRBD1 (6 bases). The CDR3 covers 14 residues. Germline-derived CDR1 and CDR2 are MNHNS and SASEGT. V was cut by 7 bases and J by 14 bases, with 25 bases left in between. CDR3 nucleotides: TGTGCCAGCACGCGGACAGCGAACACCGGGGAGCTGTATTTT. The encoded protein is CASTRTANTGELYF.

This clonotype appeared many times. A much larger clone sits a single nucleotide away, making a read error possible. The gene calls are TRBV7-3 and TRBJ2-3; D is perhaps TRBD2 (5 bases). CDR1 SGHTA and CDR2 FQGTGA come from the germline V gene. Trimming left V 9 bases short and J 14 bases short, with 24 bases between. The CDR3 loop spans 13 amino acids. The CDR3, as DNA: TGTGCCAGTACCCGGCCTTTCACCGGGGAGCTGTATTTT. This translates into CASTRPFTGELYF.

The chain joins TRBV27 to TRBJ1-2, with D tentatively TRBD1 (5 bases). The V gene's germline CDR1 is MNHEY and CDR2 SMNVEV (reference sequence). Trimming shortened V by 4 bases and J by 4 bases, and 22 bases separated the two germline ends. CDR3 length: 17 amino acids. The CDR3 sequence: CASSSRAMNRTIYGYTF. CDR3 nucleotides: TGTGCCAGCAGTTCCAGAGCGATGAACAGGACTATCTATGGCTACACCTTC.

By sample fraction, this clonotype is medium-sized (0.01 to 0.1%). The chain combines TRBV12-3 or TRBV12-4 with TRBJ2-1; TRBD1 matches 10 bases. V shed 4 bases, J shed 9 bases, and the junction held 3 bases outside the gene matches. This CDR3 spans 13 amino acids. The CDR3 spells CASSSGTGVEQFF. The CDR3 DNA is TGTGCCAGCAGTTCCGGGACAGGGGTTGAGCAGTTCTTC.

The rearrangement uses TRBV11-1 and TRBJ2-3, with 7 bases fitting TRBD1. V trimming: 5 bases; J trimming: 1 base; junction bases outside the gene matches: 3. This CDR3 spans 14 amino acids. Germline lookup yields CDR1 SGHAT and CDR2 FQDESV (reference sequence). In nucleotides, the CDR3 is TGTGCCAGCAGCACTGGACAGGGCACAGATACGCAGTATTTT. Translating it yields CASSTGQGTDTQYF.

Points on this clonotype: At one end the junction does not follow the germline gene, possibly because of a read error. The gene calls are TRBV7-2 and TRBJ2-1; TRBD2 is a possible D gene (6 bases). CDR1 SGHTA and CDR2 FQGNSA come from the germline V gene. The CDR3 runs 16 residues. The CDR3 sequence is CARSWRSGSGYSEQVF. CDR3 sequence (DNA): TGTGCCAGGAGCTGGAGATCGGGGAGCGGGTACAGTGAGCAGGTCTTC.

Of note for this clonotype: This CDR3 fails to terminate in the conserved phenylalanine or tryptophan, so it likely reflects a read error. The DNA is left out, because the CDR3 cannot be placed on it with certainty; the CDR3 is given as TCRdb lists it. CDR3: CASSLVGGNSPLHFGN. The chain recombines TRBV11-2 with TRBJ2-5; the table's TRBD1 call for D was not verified on the DNA. The CDR3 spans 16 residues, counting both ends. From germline, CDR1 is SGHAT and CDR2 FQNNGV.

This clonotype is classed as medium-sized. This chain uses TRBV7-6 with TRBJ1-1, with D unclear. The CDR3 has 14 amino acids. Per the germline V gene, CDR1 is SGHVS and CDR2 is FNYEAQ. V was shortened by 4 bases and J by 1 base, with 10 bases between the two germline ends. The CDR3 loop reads CASSSEETNTEAFF. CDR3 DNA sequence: TGTGCCAGCAGCTCCGAGGAGACGAACACTGAAGCTTTCTTT.